The 18 T cell receptor beta chains reported below all come from one sample, sequenced in a study of beta chain features in type 1 diabetes. cDNA synthesis used the whole RNA isolate, giving expressed TCRB sequences. The protocol was immunoSEQ multiplex PCR, while the TCRdb copy is restricted to in-frame clones and leaves out a portion. This table holds a few hundred thousand clones, 15% to 20% found once. Sequencing was performed on naive CD4+ T cells from blood. These receptors all stem from a woman in her late teens or twenties in good health.

This clone appeared a few times. V and J are TRBV10-3 and TRBJ2-1, with 7 bases matching TRBD2. CDR3 length: 14 residues. With 2 bases clipped from V and 9 bases from J, the junction kept 7 bases outside the gene matches. The germline gives CDR1 ENHRY, CDR2 SYGVKD. CDR3 loop: CAISEREGRGEQFF. The DNA of the CDR3 is TGTGCCATCAGTGAGAGGGAGGGGAGAGGTGAGCAGTTCTTC.

This sequence joins TRBV9 and TRBJ2-3; D is ambiguous. V was pared by 0 bases and J by 1 base, with 6 bases between. The germline gives CDR1 SGDLS, CDR2 YYNGEE. The CDR3 spans 14 residues. The CDR3 bases are TGTGCCAGCAGCGTAGCCGGTCGCACAGATACGCAGTATTTT. Translation gives CASSVAGRTDTQYF.

This clone was picked up a small number of times. This chain joins TRBV9 and TRBJ1-1, with 8 nucleotides matching TRBD1. Germline V lookup: CDR1 SGDLS, CDR2 YYNGEE. V trimming: 0 bases; J trimming: 7 bases; junction bases outside the gene matches: 11. This CDR3 spans 16 amino acids. CDR3 sequence reads: CASSVAGPGGYGEAFF. The CDR3 DNA sequence: TGTGCCAGCAGCGTAGCCGGTCCAGGGGGCTATGGTGAAGCTTTCTTT.

There are a few counts of this clone. The chain joins TRBV19 to TRBJ2-2; D may be TRBD1 (5 bases). Germline CDR1 reads LNHDA; CDR2 reads SQIVND (reference sequence). The CDR3 runs 15 residues. The V end was cut by 1 base, the J end by 7 bases, with 13 bases between. The CDR3 DNA reads TGTGCCAGTAGTATAGTAAGGGGTGGTAACGGGGAGCTGTTTTTT. Translation: CASSIVRGGNGELFF.

Only a few counts were recorded for this clone. J is TRBJ2-5 and V is TRBV7-2; D possibly corresponds to TRBD1 (5 bases). The CDR3 is 16 amino acids. Trimming removed 1 base at V and 2 bases at J, with 14 bases between. From germline, CDR1 is SGHTA and CDR2 FQGNSA. The CDR3 is CASSLGGRGTQETQYF. As DNA, the CDR3 is TGTGCCAGCAGCTTAGGTGGTAGGGGTACTCAAGAGACCCAGTACTTC.

J is TRBJ2-1 and V is TRBV5-1; D not resolved. Per the germline V gene, CDR1 is SGHRS and CDR2 is YFSETQ. V shed 1 base and J shed 0 bases, with 11 bases lying between them. The CDR3 is 16 residues long. CDR3 sequence (DNA): TGCGCCAGCAGCTTGCCCGCCCCGAGCTCCTACAATGAGCAGTTCTTC. Residues: CASSLPAPSSYNEQFF.

This clone was seen a single time. This chain connects TRBV9 to TRBJ1-2; 9 bases match TRBD1. The CDR3 spans 16 residues. J gave up 5 bases and V 0 bases, and 8 bases lay outside the gene matches. Germline loops: CDR1 SGDLS, CDR2 YYNGEE. In DNA form, the CDR3 reads TGTGCCAGCAGCGTAGCCTCTCCCGGACAGGGGTATGGCTACACCTTC. Translation gives CASSVASPGQGYGYTF.

This clone was seen a few times. The chain has TRBV4-2 and TRBJ1-5; the match to TRBD1 covers 8 bases. The CDR3 is 16 residues long. CDR1 LGHNA and CDR2 YNFKEQ come from the germline V gene. V was pared by 0 bases and J by 5 bases, with 6 bases of the junction left unmatched. CDR3 DNA sequence: TGTGCCAGCAGCCAAGATAACAGGGGGAGCGATCAGCCCCAGCATTTT. Translated: CASSQDNRGSDQPQHF.

The chain recombines TRBV9 with TRBJ2-3; perhaps TRBD1 as D (5 bases). The CDR3 contains 16 residues. V dropped 2 bases and J dropped 8 bases, with 21 bases sitting between them. Germline values: CDR1 SGDLS, CDR2 YYNGEE. The CDR3: CASSVTRQGQQGTQYF. In nucleotides, the CDR3 is TGTGCCAGCAGCGTGACGAGGCAGGGCCAACAAGGTACGCAGTATTTT.

This chain connects TRBV29-1 to TRBJ1-2; TRBD1 agrees at 8 bases. This CDR3 region has 13 residues. CDR1 and CDR2 from the germline V gene are SQVTM and ANQGSEA. V dropped 3 bases and J dropped 2; count of bases not matched to a gene: 2. CDR3 coding DNA: TGCAGCGTTGATAACAGGGGGAACTATGGCTACACCTTC. Translation: CSVDNRGNYGYTF.

This chain connects TRBV2 to TRBJ2-1, with 8 bases fitting TRBD1. Germline V CDR1 and CDR2: SNHLY, FYNNEI. This CDR3 has 12 amino acids. CDR3 DNA sequence: TGTGCGACCGCCACAGGGGGCAATGAGCAGTTCTTC. It encodes CATATGGNEQFF.

A few counts support this clone. The sample has other DNA sequences that encode this CDR3 too. This rearrangement joins TRBV5-1 to TRBJ2-5; 10 bases are shared with TRBD1. In germline, CDR1 is SGHRS, CDR2 YFSETQ. J was trimmed by 3 bases and V by 4 bases; bases with no gene match: 3. This CDR3 comprises 14 residues. The CDR3 nucleotides are TGCGCCAGCAGCCCGGGGACAGGGGAAGAGACCCAGTACTTC. This encodes CASSPGTGEETQYF.

This clone appeared a few times. The chain uses TRBV7-2 and TRBJ2-1; 8 bases fit TRBD2. Germline V gene data show CDR1 as SGHTA and CDR2 as FQGNSA. V shed 5 bases and J 9 bases; nucleotides not matched to a gene: 9. This CDR3 region has 14 residues. The CDR3 region is CASSPPGLGAEQFF. The CDR3 nucleotides read TGTGCCAGCAGCCCCCCGGGACTAGGGGCTGAGCAGTTCTTC.

The chain is built from TRBV29-1 and TRBJ1-5, with 12 bases identical to TRBD1. The J segment lost 9 bases and the V segment lost 4 bases, leaving 7 bases of the junction unmatched. The CDR3 contains 14 residues. Germline CDR1 reads SQVTM; CDR2 reads ANQGSEA. The CDR3 spells CSVVLGTGGTPQHF. The CDR3 bases are TGCAGCGTTGTGTTAGGGACAGGGGGCACGCCCCAGCATTTT.

The chain uses TRBV7-3 and TRBJ2-5; 10 nucleotides agree with TRBD2. The V and J ends lost 7 bases and 4 bases, in that order; junction bases with no gene match: 9. The CDR3 runs 15 residues. Per germline, CDR1 SGHTA and CDR2 FQGTGA. Here the CDR3 DNA reads TGTGCCAGCACCTTTAGCTCTAGCGGGGGAGAGACCCAGTACTTC. It translates to CASTFSSSGGETQYF.

There are a few counts of this clone. The V and J genes are TRBV9 and TRBJ2-5; TRBD2 matches 8 bases. This CDR3 contains 15 residues. Trimming cost V 3 bases and J 3 bases; bases outside gene matches: 7. Germline CDR1 is SGDLS and CDR2 is YYNGEE. CDR3 sequence: CASSGSGTREETQYF. CDR3 DNA: TGTGCCAGCAGCGGGTCGGGGACTAGAGAAGAGACCCAGTACTTC.

As regards this clone: Other DNA sequences in this sample translate to the same CDR3. The chain joins TRBV7-3 to TRBJ2-1; 9 bases are a match to TRBD1. The J segment lost 1 base and the V segment lost 3 bases, leaving 1 base of the junction unmatched. CDR3 length equals 15 residues. CDR1 is SGHTA, CDR2 FQGTGA, per germline. The CDR3 DNA reads as TGTGCCAGCAGCTTCGACAGGGGGTCCTACAATGAGCAGTTCTTC. Protein product: CASSFDRGSYNEQFF.

This clone was seen a few times. The CDR3 coding sequence is TGTGCTAGTGGGGCCGAAAACACCGGGGAGCTGTTTTTT. It yields the protein CASGAENTGELFF. V gene TRBV12-5 combines with J gene TRBJ2-2, with D uncertain. CDR1 and CDR2 (germline): LGHNT, FRNRAP. The V and J ends lost 6 bases and 2 bases respectively, with 7 bases between them. The CDR3 runs 13 residues.